A single sample is the source of the 25 T cell receptor beta chains below, sequenced in a study of regulatory T cells in long-lasting Graves disease (dated by TCRdb to about 2021). The sample's time point label, in plain terms: newly diagnosed GD, antithyroid drugs for less than 3 months. RNA was extracted from PBMCs in TRIzol for both TCR sequencing and RNA sequencing. Preparation of the library involved multiplex PCR. Reads for this sample came from an Illumina HiSeq 4000. TCR beta libraries were built with iRepertoire HTBI primers and Arm-PCR amplification of CDR3 regions. Through fastp at Q25 and MiXCR, TCRdb rebuilt clones from the public reads, retaining in-frame beta chains. Rows merge per CDR3 protein into single entries with the most common DNA and genes. The sample yields 550,000 or so distinct CDR3 sequences; around 12% were counted once. Jointly, the top ten make up roughly 8.9% of the sample.

These data also featured in a second study, about T cells in Graves' hyperthyroidism and ophthalmopathy.

The sample here was peripheral blood mononuclear cells (PBMCs), taken at new diagnosis, from a patient treated with antithyroid drugs. Receptor source: a woman between 25 and 40 years old with Graves disease. Donor details come from another sample of the same person, matched by shared clones.

This clonotype was counted between two and nine times. The V call is TRBV30, the J call TRBJ2-1; the match to TRBD1 covers 7 bases. Germline-derived CDR1 and CDR2 are GTSNPN and SVGIG (reference sequence). The CDR3 has 14 residues. The trim removed 4 bases at V and 0 bases at J, leaving 3 bases unmatched. As DNA, the CDR3 is TGTGCCTGGACGACAGGGCTCTCCTACAATGAGCAGTTCTTC. Amino acids: CAWTTGLSYNEQFF.

This clonotype showed up many times. The chain recombines TRBV6-2 or TRBV6-3 with TRBJ2-3, with unresolved D. This CDR3 has 15 residues. V lost 2 bases and J 6 bases, leaving 15 bases between the germline ends. CDR1 and CDR2 from the germline V gene are MNHEY and SVGEGT. The CDR3 loop is CASSYRRRLGDTQYF. CDR3 coding DNA: TGTGCCAGCAGTTACCGCCGTCGCTTGGGGGATACGCAGTATTTT.

This clonotype was detected only once. This clone may be a read error of a much larger clone one base away. The chain links TRBV4-1 to TRBJ1-1; unclear D gene. The germline V gene has CDR1 MGHRA and CDR2 YSYEKL. This CDR3 comprises 14 residues. The V and J ends lost 3 bases and 5 bases respectively, with 13 bases between them. CDR3 nucleotides: TGCGCCAGCAGCCACGATCTGACTGAGACTGAAGCTTTCTTT. Protein: CASSHDLTETEAFF.

In its sample, this clonotype was seen many times. V and J are TRBV7-2 and TRBJ2-5, with 7 bases fitting TRBD1. Germline-derived CDR1 and CDR2 are SGHTA and FQGNSA. This CDR3 spans 16 amino acids. Trimming cost V 6 bases and J 4 bases; bases outside gene matches: 14. CDR3 nucleotides: TGTGCCAGCAGTTCCTTACCAGGGGGAAGCGGAGAGACCCAGTACTTC. Translated, it gives CASSSLPGGSGETQYF.

This clonotype was found many times. J is TRBJ2-7 and V is TRBV11-2; possible D gene TRBD1, 5 bases. Germline CDR1 SGHAT, CDR2 FQNNGV. V was trimmed by 3 bases and J by 5 bases, leaving 17 bases between them. The CDR3 covers 15 residues. This chain's CDR3 is CASSFGRADPDEQYF. In DNA form, the CDR3 reads TGTGCCAGCAGCTTCGGCAGGGCGGACCCCGACGAGCAGTACTTC.

This clonotype was counted a few times. V is TRBV19 and J is TRBJ2-3, with a possible D match to TRBD2 (6 bases). Per germline, CDR1 LNHDA and CDR2 SQIVND (reference sequence). Deletions cut 1 base from V and 2 bases from J, with 25 bases between. The CDR3 length is 20 residues. The CDR3 region is CASSIGGGHRGLPPTDTQYF. CDR3 nucleotide sequence: TGTGCCAGTAGTATAGGGGGCGGACATCGGGGACTTCCGCCCACAGATACGCAGTATTTT.

This clonotype was observed a handful of times. The V gene is TRBV5-4, the J gene TRBJ2-6, with 8 positions matching TRBD1. The V and J ends lost 6 bases and 0 bases, in that order; junction bases with no gene match: 8. The length of the CDR3 is 17 residues. Germline-derived CDR1 and CDR2 are SGHNT and YYREEE (reference sequence). CDR3 DNA: TGTGCCAGCACCACGGGACAGGCGCTCTCTGGGGCCAACGTCCTGACTTTC. This codes for CASTTGQALSGANVLTF.

This clonotype has more than one count but fewer than ten. The chain uses TRBV5-1 and TRBJ1-3; 7 positions agree with TRBD1. V shed 1 base, J shed 6 bases, and the junction held 4 bases outside the gene matches. CDR1 is SGHRS, CDR2 YFSETQ, per germline. The CDR3 consists of 14 residues. The CDR3 loop reads CASSLQGGSNTIYF. The CDR3 DNA reads TGCGCCAGCAGCTTGCAAGGGGGCTCAAACACCATATATTTT.

Points on this clonotype: A much larger clone lies one base from this, so it may be a read error. In nucleotides, the CDR3 is TGCAGTGCTACGGGACTAGCGGGAGATAGATACGAGCAGTACTTC. It codes for CSATGLAGDRYEQYF. The chain links TRBV20-1 to TRBJ2-7, with TRBD2 matching over 14 bases. The CDR3 has 15 residues. The V and J ends lost 4 bases and 4 bases, in that order; junction bases with no gene match: 6. Germline loops: CDR1 DFQATT, CDR2 SNEGSKA (reference sequence).

This clonotype is a singleton in its sample. Just one base apart from a much larger clone, this may be a read error. The V gene is TRBV20-1, the J gene TRBJ2-5, with D perhaps matching TRBD2 (6 bases). The DNA end lines up better with TRBJ2-7; the J call may be wrong. The CDR3 is 13 amino acids. Per the germline V gene, CDR1 is DFQATT and CDR2 is SNEGSKA (reference sequence). DNA for the CDR3: TGCAGTGCTAGAGGTGGGGCGGGATACGAGCAGTACTTC. This encodes CSARGGAGYEQYF.

This clonotype showed up many times. The chain employs TRBV12-3 or TRBV12-4 and TRBJ2-1, with D perhaps given as TRBD1 or TRBD2 (5 bases each). This CDR3 is built from 14 residues. Trimming took off 8 bases at V and 1 base at J, with 12 bases between the two ends. The chain's CDR3 is CASGWGRSYNEQFF. Here the CDR3 DNA reads TGTGCCAGCGGTTGGGGACGTTCCTACAATGAGCAGTTCTTC.

This clonotype was recorded a few times. CDR3 sequence (DNA): TGTGCCAGCAGCCCGGGAAGCAGGGTCCTAGCGAGCACAGATACGCAGTATTTT. Its protein is CASSPGSRVLASTDTQYF. J is TRBJ2-3 and V is TRBV5-4; a weak D match, TRBD2 (6 bases). CDR1 is SGHNT and CDR2 is YYREEE in the germline V gene (reference sequence). Trimming took 4 bases from V and 0 from J, leaving 21 bases between them. The CDR3 extends over 18 amino acids. The variable domain in full, completed from reference TRBV5-4 and TRBJ2-3, reads ETGVTQSPTHLIKTRGQQVTLRCSSQSGHNTVSWYQQALGQGPQFIFQYYREEENGRGNFPPRFSGLQFPNYSSELNVNALELDDSALYLCASSPGSRVLASTDTQYFGPGTRLTVL.

This clonotype was recorded many times. This CDR3 is CASSYSGHSPLHF. CDR3 DNA: TGTGCCAGCAGTTACTCGGGTCATTCACCCCTCCACTTT. The rearrangement uses TRBV6-5 and TRBJ1-6, with D uncertain. V lost 0 bases, J lost 8 bases, and 5 bases lay in between. CDR1 is MNHEY and CDR2 is SVGAGI in the germline V gene. This CDR3 contains 13 residues.

This clonotype has ten or more counts. V is TRBV28 and J is TRBJ2-1; 13 bases match TRBD2. The CDR3 loop spans 16 amino acids. V trimming: 5 bases; J trimming: 6 bases; junction bases outside the gene matches: 7. The V gene's germline CDR1 is MDHEN and CDR2 SYDVKM. This CDR3 is CASSPLGLAGSNEQFF. Written as DNA, the CDR3 is TGTGCCAGCAGTCCGTTGGGACTAGCGGGAAGCAATGAGCAGTTCTTC.

This clonotype was found many times. V is TRBV11-2 and J is TRBJ2-3, with D perhaps given as TRBD1 or TRBD2 (5 bases each). The CDR3 runs to 16 residues. Germline V gene sequence: CDR1 SGHAT, CDR2 FQNNGV. The ends were cut back, 1 base at V and 5 bases at J, with 16 bases in the middle. CDR3 residues: CASSLGPEGNGDTQYF. DNA for the CDR3: TGTGCCAGCAGCTTAGGACCAGAGGGGAACGGAGATACGCAGTATTTT.

This clonotype has ten or more counts. The chain couples TRBV20-1 to TRBJ1-2; D remains ambiguous. Germline CDR1 DFQATT, CDR2 SNEGSKA (reference sequence). The CDR3 consists of 14 residues. Trimming took off 0 bases at V and 2 bases at J, with 10 bases between the two ends. The DNA of the CDR3 is TGCAGTGCTAGAGAAGTCCCGGAGAACTATGGCTACACCTTC. Translated: CSAREVPENYGYTF.

This clonotype was seen repeatedly, ten times or more. The chain recombines TRBV20-1 with TRBJ2-3; D unresolved. The germline V and J ends were trimmed by 0 bases and 4 bases, with 11 bases remaining between them. This CDR3 has 14 residues. CDR1 is DFQATT, CDR2 SNEGSKA, per germline (reference sequence). The CDR3 DNA is TGCAGTGCTAGAGATAGAGTAGTCGCAGATACGCAGTATTTT. Its translation: CSARDRVVADTQYF.

This clonotype was observed at least ten times. The chain uses TRBV3-1 and TRBJ1-1; tentatively, D is TRBD1 (5 bases). Trimming removed 4 bases at V and 1 base at J, with 16 bases between. The CDR3 loop spans 16 amino acids. Germline CDR1 is LGHDT and CDR2 is YNNKEL (reference sequence). DNA for the CDR3: TGTGCCAGCAGCCCGGGACTCACCGCCGGGAACACTGAAGCTTTCTTT. Encoded protein: CASSPGLTAGNTEAFF.

This clonotype has at least ten counts. This chain links TRBV20-1 with TRBJ2-5, with D unresolved. The CDR3 has 15 residues. V lost 1 base and J lost 5, with 17 bases in between. Looked up from germline, CDR1 is DFQATT and CDR2 is SNEGSKA (reference sequence). The DNA of the CDR3 is TGCAGTGCTAGAGGAATGTGGCAGAGTGGGGAGACCCAGTACTTC. Protein sequence: CSARGMWQSGETQYF.

This clonotype has ten or more counts. In DNA form, the CDR3 reads TGTGCCACCAGCAGAGATCCGGCAGCTCGAGAGACCCAGTACTTC. The encoded protein is CATSRDPAARETQYF. The chain links TRBV15 to TRBJ2-5; D is unclear. Germline lookup yields CDR1 LNHNV and CDR2 YYDKDF (reference sequence). The CDR3 totals 15 residues. Between the trimmed V and J ends, which lost 0 bases and 4 bases, there was a span of 12 bases.

The gene calls are TRBV30 and TRBJ2-1; 10 bases map to TRBD2. Germline CDR1 reads GTSNPN; CDR2 reads SVGIG (reference sequence). This CDR3 comprises 14 residues. J was trimmed by 6 bases and V by 2 bases; bases with no gene match: 4. The CDR3 sequence is CAWSSGLAPNEQFF. CDR3 nucleotides: TGTGCCTGGAGTTCGGGACTAGCGCCCAATGAGCAGTTCTTC.

This chain links TRBV4-1 with TRBJ1-6, with no clear D. Trimming shortened V by 4 bases and J by 14 bases, and 18 bases separated the two germline ends. The CDR3 extends over 14 amino acids. The germline V gene encodes CDR1 MGHRA and CDR2 YSYEKL. CDR3 sequence (DNA): TGCGCCAGCAGCCCGGCAGGCCCTTTTTCGGCCCTCCACTTT. This codes for CASSPAGPFSALHF.

This clonotype was observed a few times. This rearrangement joins TRBV20-1 to TRBJ2-7; D ambiguous. Trimming stripped 3 bases from V and 4 bases from J, with 10 bases between. The CDR3 contains 12 residues. Germline V gene sequence: CDR1 DFQATT, CDR2 SNEGSKA (reference sequence). CDR3 amino acids: CSARVGRYEQYF. The CDR3 DNA sequence: TGCAGTGCTAGGGTCGGCAGATACGAGCAGTACTTC.

This clonotype showed up many times. The chain employs TRBV6-2 or TRBV6-3 and TRBJ1-2; D possibly corresponds to TRBD1 (5 bases). The CDR3 length is 15 residues. V lost 4 bases and J lost 4, with 16 bases in between. CDR1 is MNHEY and CDR2 is SVGEGT in the germline V gene. In DNA form, the CDR3 reads TGTGCCAGCAGTTCGGAAGCAGGGAAATTCTATGGCTACACCTTC. It yields the protein CASSSEAGKFYGYTF.

The chain carries TRBV27 and TRBJ2-2; D assignment may be TRBD1 or TRBD2 (5 bases each). The CDR3 loop spans 13 amino acids. The V gene lost 5 bases and the J gene lost 5 bases, with 9 bases spanning the gap. The V gene's germline CDR1 is MNHEY and CDR2 SMNVEV (reference sequence). CDR3 bases: TGTGCCAGCAGTGTAGAGGGGACCGGGGAGCTGTTTTTT. This sequence encodes CASSVEGTGELFF.